Listed below are T cell receptor beta chains from one sample, sequenced in a study of CXCR3-negative and CXCR3-positive naive CD8 T cells. TCRdb re-called the 5' RACE reads; one entry per CDR3 protein, DNA not given. The clone table shows some 50,000 distinct CDR3 sequences, with the ten largest holding around 0.5%. Material for sequencing was naive CXCR3+ CD8+ T cells from blood. Source of these receptors: a human donor in good health. Some clones in this sample may be carry-over from other donors' samples. Each CDR3 is given with its conserved first and last residue.

j_call,v_call,cdr3_aa
TRBJ2-7,TRBV6-5,CASSLSGTGIGEQYF
TRBJ2-1,TRBV7-2,CASSLGTPRYNEQFF
TRBJ1-1,TRBV3-1,CASSQDFETEEAFF
TRBJ1-2,TRBV6-2/TRBV6-3,CASSPDGTNYGYTF
TRBJ2-3,TRBV3-1,CASSQEGVFATQYF
TRBJ2-3,TRBV7-8,CASSDRGQRADTQYF
TRBJ1-5,TRBV7-2,CASSQTVRNQPQHF
TRBJ2-3,TRBV25-1,CASSKDSLARTDTQYF
TRBJ2-1,TRBV6-2/TRBV6-3,CASSLGDNYNEQFF
TRBJ1-2,TRBV29-1,CSEYGTTDGFDYGYTF
TRBJ2-1,TRBV7-9,CASNRDNEQFF
TRBJ2-7,TRBV6-2/TRBV6-3,CASSYPKTGDYEQYF
TRBJ2-1,TRBV7-7,CASSPRRVSYNEQFF
TRBJ1-1,TRBV4-2,CASSQGVGAEAFF
TRBJ2-1,TRBV5-6,CASSLGNPEQFF
TRBJ2-7,TRBV2,CASSEAPAYEQYF
TRBJ2-3,TRBV6-5,CASSEYPEQYF
TRBJ2-5,TRBV7-9,CASSLAEGWTDAEEETQYF
TRBJ2-3,TRBV28,CASSFGGVPSTDTQYF
TRBJ2-1,TRBV5-5,CASFSYNEQFF
TRBJ1-2,TRBV4-2,CASSQVPGLGAGYTF
TRBJ2-7,TRBV6-6,CASSSPGGQSYEQYF